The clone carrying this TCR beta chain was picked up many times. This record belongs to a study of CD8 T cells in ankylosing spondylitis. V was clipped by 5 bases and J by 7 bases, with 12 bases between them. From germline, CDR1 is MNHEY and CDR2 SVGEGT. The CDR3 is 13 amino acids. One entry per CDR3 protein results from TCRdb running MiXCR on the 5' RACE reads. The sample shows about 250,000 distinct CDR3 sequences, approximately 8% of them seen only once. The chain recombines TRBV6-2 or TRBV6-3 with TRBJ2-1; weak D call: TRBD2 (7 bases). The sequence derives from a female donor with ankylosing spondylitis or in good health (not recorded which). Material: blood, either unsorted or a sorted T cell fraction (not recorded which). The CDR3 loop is CASSRTRGNEQFF. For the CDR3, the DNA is TGTGCCAGCAGTCGGACTAGGGGGAATGAGCAGTTCTTC.